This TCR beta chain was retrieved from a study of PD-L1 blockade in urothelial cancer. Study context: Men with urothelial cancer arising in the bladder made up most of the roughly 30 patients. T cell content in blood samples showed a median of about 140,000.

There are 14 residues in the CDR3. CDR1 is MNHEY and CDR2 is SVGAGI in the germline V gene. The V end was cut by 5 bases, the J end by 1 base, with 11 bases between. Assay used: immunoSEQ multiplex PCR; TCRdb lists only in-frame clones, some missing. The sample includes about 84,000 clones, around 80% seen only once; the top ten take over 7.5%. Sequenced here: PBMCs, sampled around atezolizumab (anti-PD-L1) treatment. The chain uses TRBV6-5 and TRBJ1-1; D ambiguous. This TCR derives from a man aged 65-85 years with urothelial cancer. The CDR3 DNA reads TGTGCCAGCAGTACACGGACTAGGAACACTGAAGCTTTCTTT. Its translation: CASSTRTRNTEAFF.